The 9 T cell receptor beta chains reported below all come from one sample, sequenced in a study of naive and memory T cell subsets. Findings of the study overall: Possibly reflecting memory cells re-expressing CD45RA, a few larger clonotypes occurred in naive repertoires, especially CD8.

Antigens of these TCRs are unknown. An equimolar mix of two oligonucleotides served as the beta constant-region primer for TRBC1 and TRBC2. Ligated cDNA was amplified by four rounds of PCR with nested alpha and beta constant-region primers and SP2. MiXCR, applied by TCRdb to the UMI-ligation and nested PCR reads, yields one record per CDR3 protein. The table shows approximately 140,000 distinct CDR3 sequences, with roughly 23% occurring only once. The sample consisted of naive CD4+ T cells from blood. These receptors all come from a human donor in good health.

V usage is TRBV10-3 and J usage is TRBJ1-1, with D possibly matching TRBD1 (5 bases). Trimming stripped 0 bases from V and 1 base from J, with 6 bases between. CDR3 length: 14 residues. Germline CDR1 and CDR2: ENHRY and SYGVKD. CDR3 residues: CAISESGTNTEAFF. In nucleotides, the CDR3 is TGTGCCATCAGTGAGTCGGGGACGAACACTGAAGCTTTCTTT.

The J gene is TRBJ2-1, the V gene TRBV20-1; D is perhaps TRBD2 (7 bases). The germline gives CDR1 DFQATT, CDR2 SNEGSKA (reference sequence). The CDR3 runs 16 residues. Trimming pared 7 bases from V and 5 bases from J, leaving 24 bases between. CDR3 loop: CSVPRARGGVDNEQFF. CDR3 nucleotides: TGCAGTGTTCCCCGGGCGAGGGGGGGGGTGGACAATGAGCAGTTCTTC.

This clonotype was detected ten times or more. The V gene is TRBV6-1, the J gene TRBJ2-1; tentative D call: TRBD1 (7 bases). Germline values: CDR1 MNHNS, CDR2 SASEGT. The CDR3 spans 13 residues. The V gene lost 4 bases and the J gene lost 16 bases, with 20 bases spanning the gap. CDR3 region: CASSATEGQMAFF. Here the CDR3 DNA reads TGTGCCAGCAGTGCCACGGAGGGACAGATGGCATTCTTC.

A few counts support this clonotype. The chain joins TRBV20-1 to TRBJ1-6, with 8 bases fitting TRBD1. V dropped 3 bases and J dropped 0; count of bases not matched to a gene: 13. The CDR3 runs 19 residues. Per germline, CDR1 DFQATT and CDR2 SNEGSKA (reference sequence). CDR3: CSASSFRGRLSSYNSPLHF. CDR3 in DNA: TGCAGTGCTAGCTCCTTCAGGGGGCGTCTGAGCTCCTATAATTCACCCCTCCACTTT.

This clonotype has a handful of counts. The chain employs TRBV20-1 and TRBJ2-3; D ambiguous. Germline-derived CDR1 and CDR2 are DFQATT and SNEGSKA (reference sequence). V was pared by 6 bases and J by 0 bases, with 16 bases between. The CDR3 totals 15 residues. In DNA form, the CDR3 reads TGCAGTGCACCACTTTTAGAGCGAAGCACAGATACGCAGTATTTT. Translation gives CSAPLLERSTDTQYF.

The chain combines TRBV24-1 with TRBJ2-3; D possibly corresponds to TRBD2 (6 bases). The V end lost 0 bases, the J end lost 2 bases, and 11 bases lay between the germline ends. Germline loops: CDR1 KGHDR, CDR2 SFDVKD. The CDR3 is made up of 16 amino acids. CDR3 sequence reads: CATSDLKGLDTDTQYF. For the CDR3, the DNA is TGTGCCACCAGTGATTTGAAGGGACTCGACACAGATACGCAGTATTTT.

This clonotype has only a few counts. The genes are TRBV20-1 and TRBJ2-7; possibly TRBD2 for D (6 bases). The germline V gene has CDR1 DFQATT and CDR2 SNEGSKA (reference sequence). V was shortened by 3 bases and J by 0 bases, with 9 bases between the two germline ends. The CDR3 loop spans 13 amino acids. The CDR3 nucleotides are TGCAGTGCTAGGGGCGGGACCTCCTACGAGCAGTACTTC. Translation: CSARGGTSYEQYF.

The chain employs TRBV14 and TRBJ1-6; a weak D match, TRBD1 (5 bases). This CDR3 contains 16 residues. Germline V gene sequence: CDR1 SGHDN, CDR2 FVKESK. V was trimmed by 4 bases and J by 1 base, leaving 11 bases between them. CDR3 DNA sequence: TGTGCCAGCAGCCGCACAGGCGGGTCCTATAATTCACCCCTCCACTTT. As protein: CASSRTGGSYNSPLHF.

This clonotype has more than one count but fewer than ten. This rearrangement joins TRBV6-2 or TRBV6-3 to TRBJ2-6; D is uncertain. V lost 5 bases and J 4 bases, leaving 6 bases between the germline ends. CDR3 size: 13 residues. Germline assignment: CDR1 MNHEY and CDR2 SVGEGT. The CDR3 coding sequence is TGTGCCAGCAGTCGGATGGGGGCCAACGTCCTGACTTTC. It is translated as CASSRMGANVLTF.